This entry lists 26 T cell receptor beta chains sequenced from one sample in a study of identical twins. MiXCR, run by TCRdb on the 5' RACE reads, gives a single entry per CDR3 protein. Among hundreds of thousands of distinct CDR3 sequences, roughly an eighth were seen once, and the ten largest hold around 1.5%. A further study also used this sample, focusing on yellow fever vaccine responses in identical twins.

Sequenced: PBMCs. Receptor source: a woman aged 18-30 years in good health.

This clonotype came up a few times. The rearrangement joins TRBV2 to TRBJ2-7; tentative D call: TRBD2 (6 bases). The CDR3 is made up of 15 amino acids. CDR1 and CDR2 from the germline V gene are SNHLY and FYNNEI. V shed 7 bases and J shed 0 bases, with 16 bases lying between them. The CDR3, as DNA: TGTGCCAGCATTCTCCTCCGGGACTCCTCCTACGAGCAGTACTTC. Its protein is CASILLRDSSYEQYF. Full variable domain (remainder filled in from reference TRBV2 and TRBJ2-7): EPEVTQTPSHQVTQMGQEVILRCVPISNHLYFYWYRQILGQKVEFLVSFYNNEISEKSEIFDDQFSVERPDGSNFTLKIRSTKLEDSAMYFCASILLRDSSYEQYFGPGTRLTVT.

This clonotype was seen a handful of times. The J gene is TRBJ1-1, the V gene TRBV28; 7 bases fit TRBD1. The V gene's germline CDR1 is MDHEN and CDR2 SYDVKM. Losses at the gene ends were 4 bases for V and 10 bases for J; bases not matched to a gene: 12. This CDR3 contains 14 residues. CDR3 coding DNA: TGTGCCAGCAGTTCCCAGGACAGGAGGGGGGGAGCTTTCTTT. This gives the protein CASSSQDRRGGAFF.

The chain recombines TRBV4-1 with TRBJ2-1; D is possibly TRBD1 or TRBD2 (6 bases each). The germline V and J ends were trimmed by 4 bases and 7 bases, with 17 bases remaining between them. CDR3 size: 15 residues. Germline CDR1 and CDR2: MGHRA and YSYEKL. CDR3 coding DNA: TGCGCCAGCAGCCCAAGTCAAGGGGGGAGGAATGAGCAGTTCTTC. Translating gives CASSPSQGGRNEQFF.

This chain joins TRBV5-1 and TRBJ2-5; the D gene is possibly TRBD2 (6 bases). The CDR3 runs to 13 residues. V was clipped by 0 bases and J by 10 bases, with 13 bases between them. Looked up from germline, CDR1 is SGHRS and CDR2 is YFSETQ. CDR3 in DNA: TGCGCCAGCAGCTTGGAGTCGGGGGTGAGCCAGTACTTC. It yields the protein CASSLESGVSQYF.

This clonotype has only a few counts. CDR3 residues: CASSQDLTLWGTDTQYF. Here the CDR3 DNA reads TGCGCCAGCAGCCAAGATCTTACCCTTTGGGGGACAGATACGCAGTATTTT. V usage is TRBV4-1 and J usage is TRBJ2-3; the D call may be TRBD1 or TRBD2 (5 bases each). There are 17 residues in the CDR3. Germline V lookup: CDR1 MGHRA, CDR2 YSYEKL. The V gene lost 0 bases and the J gene lost 3 bases, with 16 bases spanning the gap.

The chain uses TRBV20-1 and TRBJ2-1, with D possibly matching TRBD2 (5 bases). The germline V gene encodes CDR1 DFQATT and CDR2 SNEGSKA (reference sequence). The CDR3 covers 14 residues. Deletions cut 4 bases from V and 3 bases from J, with 13 bases between. This CDR3 reads CSATTRVGYNEQFF. Here the CDR3 DNA reads TGCAGTGCTACTACGAGGGTGGGCTACAATGAGCAGTTCTTC.

This clonotype came up a few times. The gene calls are TRBV5-1 and TRBJ2-5; D is perhaps TRBD1 (6 bases). This CDR3 contains 16 residues. Trimming removed 2 bases from V and 5 bases from J, with 19 bases in between. The germline V gene encodes CDR1 SGHRS and CDR2 YFSETQ. CDR3 sequence (DNA): TGCGCCAGCAGCTTCTCACCGTTACAGGGTGGGGAGACCCAGTACTTC. Translated, it gives CASSFSPLQGGETQYF.

This clonotype was observed a few times. The gene calls are TRBV28 and TRBJ2-1; a possible D gene is TRBD2 (7 bases). This CDR3 spans 14 amino acids. Germline V CDR1 and CDR2: MDHEN, SYDVKM. The V and J ends lost 6 bases and 7 bases respectively, with 16 bases between them. The CDR3 is CASSPVGGRNEQFF. CDR3 nucleotide sequence: TGTGCCAGCAGCCCAGTGGGGGGGCGGAATGAGCAGTTCTTC.

This clonotype appeared a few times. This chain uses TRBV20-1 with TRBJ2-3; TRBD2 is a possible D gene (5 bases). This CDR3 spans 15 amino acids. The germline V and J ends were trimmed by 0 bases and 0 bases, with 10 bases remaining between them. CDR1 DFQATT and CDR2 SNEGSKA come from the germline V gene (reference sequence). CDR3 DNA sequence: TGCAGTGCTAGAGATCCAGCGGTTAGCACAGATACGCAGTATTTT. It translates to CSARDPAVSTDTQYF.

V is TRBV5-8 and J is TRBJ2-1; 7 nucleotides line up with TRBD2. Germline CDR1 SGHTS, CDR2 YDEGEE. V was clipped by 0 bases and J by 4 bases; unmatched bases: 10. This CDR3 spans 17 amino acids. CDR3 amino acids: CASSLAGGLGPYNEQFF. The DNA of the CDR3 is TGTGCCAGCAGCTTGGCCGGAGGACTAGGGCCTTACAATGAGCAGTTCTTC.

The chain has TRBV12-3 or TRBV12-4 and TRBJ2-5, with 11 bases aligning to TRBD2. Trimming removed 3 bases from V and 5 bases from J; junction bases left unmatched: 5. The CDR3 loop spans 15 amino acids. CDR3 region: CASSFVAGGQETQYF. CDR3 nucleotides: TGTGCCAGCAGTTTCGTAGCGGGAGGGCAGGAGACCCAGTACTTC.

This clonotype was counted at least ten times. This chain links TRBV29-1 with TRBJ2-3; a possible D gene is TRBD2 (6 bases). The germline V and J ends were trimmed by 5 bases and 6 bases, with 15 bases remaining between them. This CDR3 is built from 13 residues. In germline, CDR1 is SQVTM, CDR2 ANQGSEA. The CDR3 DNA reads as TGCAGCGTTAGCGAGCGGGTCGGGGATACGCAGTATTTT. Translated: CSVSERVGDTQYF.

This clonotype was seen ten or more times. The V and J genes are TRBV4-1 and TRBJ2-1; no reliable D call. This CDR3 comprises 15 residues. V shed 5 bases and J shed 7 bases, with 18 bases lying between them. The germline gives CDR1 MGHRA, CDR2 YSYEKL. CDR3 sequence: CASSSPDRRGNEQFF. The CDR3 DNA reads as TGCGCCAGCAGCTCTCCCGACCGGAGAGGTAATGAGCAGTTCTTC.

CDR3 in amino acids: CATSRDGTGTEAFF. The CDR3 DNA reads TGTGCCACCAGCAGAGATGGGACAGGGACTGAAGCTTTCTTT. The chain is built from TRBV15 and TRBJ1-1; TRBD1 matches 9 bases. The CDR3 contains 14 residues. V lost 0 bases to trimming and J lost 5 bases; unmatched junction nucleotides: 1. The germline CDR1 and CDR2 sequences are LNHNV and YYDKDF (reference sequence).

This clonotype was picked up many times. The genes are TRBV20-1 and TRBJ2-5; D is perhaps TRBD2 (6 bases). Germline V CDR1 and CDR2: DFQATT, SNEGSKA (reference sequence). The length of the CDR3 is 12 residues. Trimming shortened V by 6 bases and J by 1 base, and 9 bases separated the two germline ends. CDR3 amino acids: CSAPGLQETQYF. Here the CDR3 DNA reads TGCAGTGCGCCGGGACTCCAAGAGACCCAGTACTTC.

The chain is built from TRBV5-1 and TRBJ2-3, with 8 positions matching TRBD2. V was pared by 0 bases and J by 4 bases, with 10 bases of the junction left unmatched. CDR1 and CDR2 from the germline V gene are SGHRS and YFSETQ. This CDR3 is 17 amino acids long. DNA for the CDR3: TGCGCCAGCAGCTTGGGTCGGGGGGGGCCAAGGTCAGATACGCAGTATTTT. It translates to CASSLGRGGPRSDTQYF.

The chain uses TRBV9 and TRBJ2-3, with 7 bases identical to TRBD2. V trimming: 4 bases; J trimming: 0 bases; junction bases outside the gene matches: 8. The CDR3 sequence is 16 residues long. Germline assignment: CDR1 SGDLS and CDR2 YYNGEE. The CDR3: CASSSPVGGSTDTQYF. The CDR3 DNA sequence: TGTGCCAGCAGCTCCCCGGTCGGGGGGAGCACAGATACGCAGTATTTT.

This chain uses TRBV7-9 with TRBJ2-1; D call uncertain. Germline lookup yields CDR1 SEHNR and CDR2 FQNEAQ (reference sequence). Trimming removed 4 bases from V and 12 bases from J, with 25 bases in between. The CDR3 sequence is 16 residues long. CDR3 coding DNA: TGTGCCAGCAGCTACGGATCGGCCTCGAACCAAGCCTGGCAGTTCTTC. It translates to CASSYGSASNQAWQFF.

This clonotype turned up a few times. This chain connects TRBV20-1 to TRBJ1-1, with a weak D call TRBD1 (6 bases). Germline CDR1 DFQATT, CDR2 SNEGSKA (reference sequence). V was cut by 5 bases and J by 6 bases, with 19 bases left in between. This CDR3 has 14 amino acids. CDR3 protein: CSAPRSRGYAEAFF. The CDR3 coding sequence is TGCAGTGCTCCTAGAAGCAGGGGTTACGCTGAAGCTTTCTTT.

This chain uses TRBV9 with TRBJ2-3, with D possibly TRBD2 on 5 matching bases. V was shortened by 4 bases and J by 2 bases, with 17 bases between the two germline ends. The CDR3 is 16 amino acids. Germline assignment: CDR1 SGDLS and CDR2 YYNGEE. This CDR3 is CASSPTGRGITDTQYF. The CDR3 nucleotides are TGTGCCAGCAGCCCCACGGGGAGAGGGATCACAGATACGCAGTATTTT. The entire variable domain, with the rest obtained from reference TRBV9 and TRBJ2-3, is as follows: DSGVTQTPKHLITATGQRVTLRCSPRSGDLSVYWYQQSLDQGLQFLIQYYNGEERAKGNILERFSAQQFPDLHSELNLSSLELGDSALYFCASSPTGRGITDTQYFGPGTRLTVL.

The table lists this clonotype with many counts. This chain links TRBV6-5 with TRBJ2-1; D is uncertain. Trimming shortened V by 5 bases and J by 9 bases, and 11 bases separated the two germline ends. CDR1 and CDR2 (germline): MNHEY, SVGAGI. The CDR3 totals 12 residues. CDR3: CASSTAGSEQFF. In DNA, the CDR3 is TGTGCCAGCAGTACGGCCGGGTCTGAGCAGTTCTTC.

The rearrangement uses TRBV6-1 and TRBJ2-5; 10 positions match TRBD2. Germline-derived CDR1 and CDR2 are MNHNS and SASEGT. With 6 bases clipped from V and 2 bases from J, the junction kept 6 bases outside the gene matches. The CDR3 is 15 amino acids. This chain's CDR3 is CASRASGSRQETQYF. The DNA for the CDR3 is TGTGCCAGCAGGGCTAGCGGGAGTAGACAAGAGACCCAGTACTTC.

This clonotype was seen many times. V is TRBV5-1 and J is TRBJ2-1; weak D call: TRBD1 (6 bases). V was clipped by 5 bases and J by 8 bases, with 11 bases between them. There are 12 residues in the CDR3. The V gene's germline CDR1 is SGHRS and CDR2 YFSETQ. The chain's CDR3 is CASSIRGYEQFF. The CDR3 DNA follows: TGCGCCAGCAGTATCAGGGGCTATGAGCAGTTCTTC.

In its sample, this clonotype was seen a few times. The CDR3 nucleotides are TGTGCCAGCAGTTTACACCCCCCGGGGCCCAATGAGCAGTTCTTC. It translates to CASSLHPPGPNEQFF. This rearrangement joins TRBV28 to TRBJ2-1; tentatively, D is TRBD1 or TRBD2 (5 bases each). The CDR3 has 15 amino acids. Germline V lookup: CDR1 MDHEN, CDR2 SYDVKM. The germline V and J ends were trimmed by 2 bases and 6 bases, with 14 bases remaining between them.

This clonotype was observed a handful of times. The chain uses TRBV5-6 and TRBJ1-2; a possible D gene is TRBD1 (6 bases). Between the trimmed V and J ends, which lost 5 bases and 8 bases, there was a span of 16 bases. Looked up from germline, CDR1 is SGHDT and CDR2 is YYEEEE. The CDR3 loop spans 13 amino acids. The CDR3 coding sequence is TGTGCCAGCAGTAAAGGTACCGGACAGGGCTACACCTTC. As protein: CASSKGTGQGYTF.

This clonotype was observed a few times. The chain uses TRBV20-1 and TRBJ2-1; 9 positions match TRBD2. V was clipped by 6 bases and J by 6 bases; unmatched bases: 12. Germline CDR1 is DFQATT and CDR2 is SNEGSKA (reference sequence). This CDR3 contains 15 residues. The CDR3 loop reads CSALPGSGRGNEQFF. CDR3 DNA sequence: TGCAGTGCCCTACCTGGTAGCGGGAGAGGCAATGAGCAGTTCTTC.